The clone carrying this T cell receptor (beta chain) has just one count. The antigen is not known. The CDR3 has 14 amino acids. Per the germline V gene, CDR1 is SGHTA and CDR2 is FQGTGA. J gave up 8 bases and V 5 bases, and 6 bases lay outside the gene matches. The data were produced by immunoSEQ multiplex PCR, yet TCRdb's version contains in-frame clones alone and is incomplete. The sample shows roughly 34,000 clones, approximately 80% of them seen only once. The sample originates from a study of T cells in localized non-small cell lung cancer. The study, taken as a whole, reports: Because researchers sequenced only one region of the tumor, heterogeneity is still possible. A raised T cell density in blood coincided with lengthier overall survival. Uninvolved neighboring lung showed the greatest T cell clonality, exceeding tumor. Among the top 100 tumor clones, a median approximately 60 appeared in adjacent lung.

The chain joins TRBV7-3 to TRBJ2-2, with 9 nucleotides matching TRBD2. This receptor was obtained from a male donor aged 60 or older with stage II squamous cell lung carcinoma. The source material was peripheral blood, sampled before any cancer treatment. CDR3 region: CASSIGLASGELFF. In nucleotides, the CDR3 is TGTGCCAGCAGCATCGGACTAGCGTCTGGGGAGCTGTTTTTT.